The 30 T cell receptor beta chains below were found in one sample sequenced in a study of cytomegalovirus exposure and HLA in healthy donors. The PCR was carried out with 60 Vbeta primers and 13 Jbeta primers. Measured with immunoSEQ multiplex PCR; TCRdb has only the in-frame clones, and not every one. This table has 100,000 to 150,000 clones, 81% appearing once. The sample was PBMCs. These receptors came from a man aged 18 to 30 in good health and CMV-seronegative.

This rearrangement joins TRBV2 to TRBJ1-5; 8 bases are a match to TRBD1. This CDR3 has 16 residues. The germline V gene encodes CDR1 SNHLY and CDR2 FYNNEI. Germline trimming cut 4 bases from V and 3 bases from J; bases unmatched to any gene: 8. The CDR3 sequence is CASSGGTGGNNQPQHF. In DNA, the CDR3 is TGTGCCAGCAGTGGGGGGACAGGCGGGAACAATCAGCCCCAGCATTTT.

The chain links TRBV6-5 to TRBJ1-1; TRBD1 agrees at 9 bases. Losses at the gene ends were 5 bases for V and 7 bases for J; bases not matched to a gene: 5. There are 13 residues in the CDR3. Germline V gene sequence: CDR1 MNHEY, CDR2 SVGAGI. CDR3 in DNA: TGTGCCAGCAGTCGGGACAGGGTTGGTGAAGCTTTCTTT. Protein product: CASSRDRVGEAFF.

This clone has only one observation. The chain has TRBV5-1 and TRBJ2-2; possible D gene TRBD2, 5 bases. This CDR3 is built from 16 residues. V lost 4 bases and J lost 5, with 18 bases in between. Per germline, CDR1 SGHRS and CDR2 YFSETQ. CDR3 sequence reads: CASSPVPGLSTGELFF. CDR3 DNA: TGCGCCAGCAGCCCGGTTCCAGGACTGAGTACCGGGGAGCTGTTTTTT.

The chain uses TRBV27 and TRBJ2-7; D is possibly TRBD2 (7 bases). Germline CDR1 reads MNHEY; CDR2 reads SMNVEV (reference sequence). This CDR3 has 15 amino acids. V lost 6 bases and J lost 5, with 20 bases in between. The CDR3 bases are TGTGCCAGCAGCCTCTTAGGGGGGGTGTTCCACGAGCAGTACTTC. Translating it yields CASSLLGGVFHEQYF.

This rearrangement joins TRBV5-1 to TRBJ2-7; 12 bases line up with TRBD2. This CDR3 is built from 18 residues. V was clipped by 0 bases and J by 4 bases; unmatched bases: 11. The germline CDR1 and CDR2 sequences are SGHRS and YFSETQ. CDR3 protein: CASSLELAGGSSSYEQYF. CDR3 DNA: TGCGCCAGCAGCTTGGAACTAGCGGGGGGCTCGAGTAGTTACGAGCAGTACTTC. The full variable domain, with the rest looked up from reference TRBV5-1 and TRBJ2-7, is KAGVTQTPRYLIKTRGQQVTLSCSPISGHRSVSWYQQTPGQGLQFLFEYFSETQRNKGNFPGRFSGRQFSNSRSEMNVSTLELGDSALYLCASSLELAGGSSSYEQYFGPGTRLTVT.

The table lists this clone with a few counts. This chain connects TRBV7-2 to TRBJ1-2; maybe TRBD1 (6 bases). CDR3 length: 14 amino acids. With 5 bases removed from V and 1 base from J, the gap between germline ends came to 11 bases. Germline V gives CDR1 SGHTA, CDR2 FQGNSA. CDR3 DNA: TGTGCCAGCAGCCCTGAACAGGGTAACTATGGCTACACCTTC. It encodes CASSPEQGNYGYTF.

The chain is built from TRBV13 and TRBJ2-1; D is possibly TRBD1 (6 bases). This CDR3 is built from 13 residues. Germline CDR1 is PRHDT and CDR2 is FYEKMQ (reference sequence). The V and J ends lost 0 bases and 8 bases respectively, with 8 bases between them. CDR3 sequence reads: CASSLGRGYEQFF. CDR3 bases: TGTGCCAGCAGCTTAGGCAGGGGATATGAGCAGTTCTTC.

V and J are TRBV19 and TRBJ2-7, with 8 bases identical to TRBD1. From germline, CDR1 is LNHDA and CDR2 SQIVND (reference sequence). V lost 6 bases, J lost 2 bases, and 6 bases stayed unmatched. This CDR3 is 14 amino acids long. The CDR3 is CASSRQGLAYEQYF. DNA of the CDR3: TGTGCCAGTAGCCGACAGGGGCTCGCCTACGAGCAGTACTTC.

The sample holds one count of this clone. The CDR3 DNA reads TGTGCCAGCAGTGAAGGTATCCTCCCGAGCTCCTACGAGCAGTACTTC. Encoded protein: CASSEGILPSSYEQYF. This chain joins TRBV6-1 and TRBJ2-7; D ambiguous. Germline V CDR1 and CDR2: MNHNS, SASEGT. V lost 1 base, J lost 0 bases, and 13 bases lay in between. There are 16 residues in the CDR3.

The chain joins TRBV5-1 to TRBJ2-3, with 9 bases that match TRBD2. The trim removed 4 bases at V and 1 base at J, leaving 22 bases unmatched. Germline-derived CDR1 and CDR2 are SGHRS and YFSETQ. CDR3 size: 21 residues. The CDR3 is CASSPYPRRGGTFLGTDTQYF. As DNA, the CDR3 is TGCGCCAGCAGCCCCTATCCCCGGCGGGGGGGAACTTTTTTAGGCACAGATACGCAGTATTTT.

Turning to this clone: Different DNA sequences within this sample yield the same CDR3. The rearrangement links TRBV6-1 to TRBJ1-1; D not certain. CDR3 length: 14 residues. In germline, CDR1 is MNHNS, CDR2 SASEGT. V was cut by 5 bases and J by 0 bases, with 10 bases left in between. For the CDR3, the DNA is TGTGCCAGCAGTCCGCCAGGTATGAACACTGAAGCTTTCTTT. Translated: CASSPPGMNTEAFF.

The CDR3 nucleotides are TGTGCCAGCAGCTTAAGGGGACACACGACTAGCGGGGGGGCCCATGAGCAGTTCTTC. Protein sequence: CASSLRGHTTSGGAHEQFF. The chain carries TRBV7-3 and TRBJ2-1; TRBD2 matches 14 bases. After removal of 1 base from V and 8 bases from J, the junction contained 13 bases not matched to a gene. The germline V gene has CDR1 SGHTA and CDR2 FQGTGA. This CDR3 is built from 19 residues.

The table lists this clone with a count of one. The rearrangement joins TRBV19 to TRBJ1-5; D unclear. Germline lookup yields CDR1 LNHDA and CDR2 SQIVND (reference sequence). V lost 3 bases, J lost 1 base, and 13 bases lay in between. CDR3 length equals 16 residues. Here the CDR3 DNA reads TGTGCCAGTAGTATGCCATCAGTTTGGAGCAATCAGCCCCAGCATTTT. Residues: CASSMPSVWSNQPQHF. The complete variable domain, with remaining parts taken from reference TRBV19 and TRBJ1-5, reads DGGITQSPKYLFRKEGQNVTLSCEQNLNHDAMYWYRQDPGQGLRLIYYSQIVNDFQKGDIAEGYSVSREKKESFPLTVTSAQKNPTAFYLCASSMPSVWSNQPQHFGDGTRLSIL.

This CDR3 reads CCPRRSSYEQYF. The CDR3 DNA sequence: TGTTGCCCGCGGCGAAGCTCCTACGAGCAGTACTTC. V and J are TRBV7-6 and TRBJ2-7; D is ambiguous. Germline lookup yields CDR1 SGHVS and CDR2 FNYEAQ. The CDR3 runs to 12 residues.

This clone was seen just once. The chain carries TRBV18 and TRBJ1-1, with D unresolved. Trimming stripped 3 bases from V and 2 bases from J, with 10 bases between. Germline V CDR1 and CDR2: KGHSH, LQKENI. This CDR3 spans 14 amino acids. CDR3 DNA: TGTGCCAGCTCACCGAGGAACTCCAACACTGAAGCTTTCTTT. Its translation is CASSPRNSNTEAFF.

The chain's CDR3 is CASATSDFYGYTF. As DNA, the CDR3 is TGTGCCAGCGCAACCTCAGATTTCTATGGCTACACCTTC. The chain is built from TRBV9 and TRBJ1-2; D not resolved. V shed 7 bases and J shed 4 bases, with 14 bases lying between them. Germline loops: CDR1 SGDLS, CDR2 YYNGEE. The CDR3 loop spans 13 amino acids.

The chain joins TRBV6-1 to TRBJ1-5, with 9 bases that match TRBD1. The junction had 3 bases not matched to a gene; V was cut back by 11 bases and J by 4 bases. CDR1 MNHNS and CDR2 SASEGT come from the germline V gene. This CDR3 has 12 residues. Written as DNA, the CDR3 is TGTGCCCTCGGACAGGGGAATCAGCCCCAGCATTTT. Its protein is CALGQGNQPQHF.

This rearrangement joins TRBV7-9 to TRBJ1-1, with a weak D call TRBD1 (5 bases). Per the germline V gene, CDR1 is SEHNR and CDR2 is FQNEAQ (reference sequence). CDR3 length: 15 residues. V lost 1 base to trimming and J lost 3 bases, with 12 bases between them. CDR3 in amino acids: CASSLVGRAYTEAFF. The CDR3 coding sequence is TGTGCCAGCAGCTTAGTCGGCAGGGCCTACACTGAAGCTTTCTTT. Full variable domain (missing parts from reference TRBV7-9 and TRBJ1-1): DTGVSQNPRHKITKRGQNVTFRCDPISEHNRLYWYRQTLGQGPEFLTYFQNEAQLEKSRLLSDRFSAERPKGSFSTLEIQRTEQGDSAMYLCASSLVGRAYTEAFFGQGTRLTVV.

The chain links TRBV11-2 to TRBJ2-3; perhaps TRBD1 as D (5 bases). Trimming shortened V by 1 base and J by 4 bases, and 9 bases separated the two germline ends. CDR1 is SGHAT and CDR2 is FQNNGV in the germline V gene. This CDR3 is built from 14 residues. In DNA, the CDR3 is TGTGCCAGCAGCTTAGGGGTAGGGGCAGATACGCAGTATTTT. It specifies CASSLGVGADTQYF.

There are a few counts of this clone. The rearrangement joins TRBV5-1 to TRBJ2-5, with 16 bases that match TRBD2. Germline assignment: CDR1 SGHRS and CDR2 YFSETQ. Losses at the gene ends were 4 bases for V and 2 bases for J; bases not matched to a gene: 2. The CDR3 is made up of 16 amino acids. CDR3 bases: TGCGCCAGCAGCATGGGACTAGCGGGGGGGCAAGAGACCCAGTACTTC. It specifies CASSMGLAGGQETQYF.

This rearrangement joins TRBV6-1 to TRBJ1-2, with TRBD1 as a possible D gene (6 bases). The V end was cut by 0 bases, the J end by 3 bases, with 11 bases between. This CDR3 contains 15 residues. Germline lookup yields CDR1 MNHNS and CDR2 SASEGT. DNA of the CDR3: TGTGCCAGCAGTGAAGCTTTGGACAGATACTATGGCTACACCTTC. Its protein is CASSEALDRYYGYTF.

The rearrangement uses TRBV5-6 and TRBJ1-5; D remains ambiguous. Germline V gene data show CDR1 as SGHDT and CDR2 as YYEEEE. The CDR3 contains 15 residues. V was clipped by 4 bases and J by 0 bases, with 11 bases between them. The CDR3 DNA reads TGTGCCAGCAGCCTCGGTCGGTATAGCAATCAGCCCCAGCATTTT. As protein: CASSLGRYSNQPQHF.

J is TRBJ1-3 and V is TRBV7-8, with TRBD1 as a possible D gene (5 bases). The V gene's germline CDR1 is SGHVS and CDR2 FQNEAQ. Trimming took off 2 bases at V and 0 bases at J, with 23 bases between the two ends. The CDR3 contains 20 residues. The CDR3 bases are TGTGCCAGCAGCTTATTAGTCGGGTTGGGGGGTTCAAGCTCTGGAAACACCATATATTTT. This gives the protein CASSLLVGLGGSSSGNTIYF.

V usage is TRBV7-6 and J usage is TRBJ2-7; TRBD1 matches 10 bases. Trimming took 4 bases from V and 7 from J; bases not matched to a gene: 16. This CDR3 spans 17 amino acids. CDR1 is SGHVS, CDR2 FNYEAQ, per germline. The CDR3 coding sequence is TGTGCCAGCAGCTCCCGGGACAGGGGCTCCCCCATGAGGGAGCAGTACTTC. This gives the protein CASSSRDRGSPMREQYF. Full variable domain (missing parts from reference TRBV7-6 and TRBJ2-7): GAGVSQSPRYKVTKRGQDVALRCDPISGHVSLYWYRQALGQGPEFLTYFNYEAQQDKSGLPNDRFSAERPEGSISTLTIQRTEQRDSAMYRCASSSRDRGSPMREQYFGPGTRLTVT.

The rearrangement joins TRBV5-1 to TRBJ1-1; TRBD1 agrees at 7 bases. CDR3 length equals 14 residues. Germline CDR1 is SGHRS and CDR2 is YFSETQ. Trimming at V came to 4 bases and at J to 4 bases, leaving 7 bases not matched to a gene. CDR3 sequence reads: CASSPTTGSTEAFF. The DNA of the CDR3 is TGCGCCAGCAGCCCCACGACAGGGAGCACTGAAGCTTTCTTT.

The chain carries TRBV19 and TRBJ2-2, with 8 bases lining up with TRBD2. CDR3 size: 16 residues. Germline values: CDR1 LNHDA, CDR2 SQIVND (reference sequence). Trimming at V came to 3 bases and at J to 1 base, leaving 4 bases not matched to a gene. The CDR3 DNA follows: TGTGCCAGTAGTATCTCCGGGACTAGGAACACCGGGGAGCTGTTTTTT. It is translated as CASSISGTRNTGELFF.

This clone was detected only a few times. The chain employs TRBV6-5 and TRBJ1-3, with a tentative D call TRBD1 (5 bases). This CDR3 has 14 residues. V dropped 5 bases and J dropped 4 bases, with 12 bases sitting between them. The germline CDR1 and CDR2 sequences are MNHEY and SVGAGI. The CDR3 region has the DNA TGTGCCAGCAGTCCCCCAGGGATAGGAAACACCATATATTTT. Translated, it gives CASSPPGIGNTIYF.

The CDR3 loop reads CASSLAGTAGIEAFF. The CDR3, as DNA: TGTGCCAGCAGCCTAGCCGGGACAGCCGGGATTGAAGCTTTCTTT. The gene calls are TRBV5-4 and TRBJ1-1; 7 bases match TRBD1. CDR3 length: 15 residues. V lost 4 bases and J lost 7; bases outside the gene matches: 13. Per the germline V gene, CDR1 is SGHNT and CDR2 is YYREEE (reference sequence).

The rearrangement uses TRBV6-4 and TRBJ2-2, with TRBD2 identical over 9 bases. The V and J ends lost 5 bases and 2 bases, in that order; junction bases with no gene match: 12. This CDR3 is built from 18 residues. Looked up from germline, CDR1 is MRHNA and CDR2 is SNTAGT. CDR3 in amino acids: CASSRSGLAGTNTGELFF. CDR3 sequence (DNA): TGTGCCAGCAGTCGATCCGGGCTAGCGGGGACTAACACCGGGGAGCTGTTTTTT.

As regards this clone: At one of its ends the junction is not consistent with the germline gene, which may arise from a read error. The chain recombines TRBV6-6 with TRBJ2-2; 8 bases line up with TRBD2. Germline assignment: CDR1 MNHNY and CDR2 SVGAGI (reference sequence). The CDR3 covers 15 residues. The CDR3 sequence is CAGSLTGGSTGELFF. The CDR3 DNA follows: TGTGCCGGCAGTTTAACGGGGGGGTCCACCGGGGAGCTGTTTTTT.